This section outlines one T cell receptor beta chain sequence together with its context. The CDR3 is 15 amino acids. The trim removed 2 bases at V and 4 bases at J, leaving 3 bases unmatched. Germline CDR1 reads SNHLY; CDR2 reads FYNNEI. The sample belongs to a study of blood T cell repertoires in COVID-19. Study information: The study drew acute and convalescent COVID-19 samples from the United States, Italy and Spain.

Clones were read by immunoSEQ multiplex PCR, and TCRdb kept only the in-frame ones, dropping some. The table shows some 200,000 clones, with approximately 81% occurring only once. The sample consisted of peripheral blood. This clonotype originated in a woman older than 75 with acute or convalescent COVID-19. The chain is built from TRBV2 and TRBJ2-2, with TRBD1 matching 8 bases. The CDR3 is CASSEQGAGTGELFF. As DNA, the CDR3 is TGTGCCAGCAGTGAACAGGGGGCCGGCACCGGGGAGCTGTTTTTT.